A single sample is the source of the 14 T cell receptor beta chains below, sequenced in a study of blood T cell repertoires in COVID-19. The data were produced by immunoSEQ multiplex PCR, yet TCRdb's version contains in-frame clones alone and is incomplete. The sample has tens of thousands of clones, approximately 90% seen once. The sequenced sample consisted of peripheral blood. The receptor set was obtained from a human donor with active COVID-19. The donor label of this sample is uncertain.

This clone was counted once. CDR3 bases: TGCGCCAGCCAGCCCGACGAGGCCCTATGGAGCACAGATACGCAGTATTTT. Translation: CASQPDEALWSTDTQYF. The chain combines TRBV5-1 with TRBJ2-3; D is uncertain. This CDR3 is 17 amino acids long. The germline V gene has CDR1 SGHRS and CDR2 YFSETQ. V shed 7 bases and J shed 0 bases, with 21 bases lying between them.

This clone was detected only once. J is TRBJ2-5 and V is TRBV9, with D possibly being TRBD2 (6 bases). The CDR3 runs to 15 residues. CDR1 is SGDLS, CDR2 YYNGEE, per germline. V dropped 2 bases and J dropped 0 bases, with 11 bases sitting between them. In DNA form, the CDR3 reads TGTGCCAGCAGCGTGGATAGCGGATACCAAGAGACCCAGTACTTC. This sequence encodes CASSVDSGYQETQYF.

This clone has only a few counts. The chain is built from TRBV7-2 and TRBJ2-7, with TRBD1 identical over 9 bases. The CDR3 contains 15 residues. In germline, CDR1 is SGHTA, CDR2 FQGNSA. After removal of 2 bases from V and 3 bases from J, the junction contained 5 bases not matched to a gene. In DNA, the CDR3 is TGTGCCAGCAGCTTATTTATGACAGGGGGCTACGAGCAGTACTTC. This translates into CASSLFMTGGYEQYF.

The genes are TRBV7-8 and TRBJ2-7; 7 bases fit TRBD2. CDR1 is SGHVS and CDR2 is FQNEAQ in the germline V gene. With V trimmed by 1 base and J by 2 bases, 8 bases remained unmatched. The CDR3 is 16 amino acids. This CDR3 reads CASSLDRAGAPYEQYF. CDR3 in DNA: TGTGCCAGCAGCTTAGATCGGGCGGGAGCTCCCTACGAGCAGTACTTC. The variable domain in full, completed from reference TRBV7-8 and TRBJ2-7, reads GAGVSQSPRYKVAKRGQDVALRCDPISGHVSLFWYQQALGQGPEFLTYFQNEAQLDKSGLPSDRFFAERPEGSVSTLKIQRTQQEDSAVYLCASSLDRAGAPYEQYFGPGTRLTVT.

CDR3 residues: CASTGQGETGELFF. The CDR3 DNA reads as TGTGCCAGCACCGGACAGGGGGAAACCGGGGAGCTGTTTTTT. The chain is built from TRBV6-6 and TRBJ2-2, with 10 bases identical to TRBD1. The germline V gene encodes CDR1 MNHNY and CDR2 SVGAGI (reference sequence). The CDR3 sequence is 14 residues long. Trimming at V came to 7 bases and at J to 5 bases, leaving 4 bases not matched to a gene.

V usage is TRBV5-6 and J usage is TRBJ1-2, with D maybe TRBD1 (5 bases). CDR1 and CDR2 from the germline V gene are SGHDT and YYEEEE. V lost 4 bases and J lost 4, with 14 bases in between. The CDR3 is 14 residues long. The CDR3 loop reads CASSVGQNSYGYTF. In DNA form, the CDR3 reads TGTGCCAGCAGCGTCGGACAAAATTCCTATGGCTACACCTTC.

This clone was counted once. The rearrangement uses TRBV27 and TRBJ2-5, with D possibly being TRBD2 (6 bases). The germline V gene has CDR1 MNHEY and CDR2 SMNVEV (reference sequence). The CDR3 has 13 residues. V gave up 4 bases and J gave up 4 bases, with 10 bases separating them. CDR3 nucleotide sequence: TGTGCCAGCAGTTGGCTGGGAGGAGAGACCCAGTACTTC. Encoded protein: CASSWLGGETQYF.

The V and J genes are TRBV6-5 and TRBJ2-3, with 10 bases fitting TRBD1. The CDR3 consists of 15 residues. Per the germline V gene, CDR1 is MNHEY and CDR2 is SVGAGI. V dropped 6 bases and J dropped 2; count of bases not matched to a gene: 5. CDR3: CASSRDRGSTDTQYF. In DNA, the CDR3 is TGTGCCAGCAGCCGGGACAGGGGATCCACAGATACGCAGTATTTT.

The V gene is TRBV7-9, the J gene TRBJ2-5, with 13 bases identical to TRBD2. The CDR3 runs 16 residues. Germline-derived CDR1 and CDR2 are SEHNR and FQNEAQ (reference sequence). V trimming: 4 bases; J trimming: 5 bases; junction bases outside the gene matches: 7. CDR3 in DNA: TGTGCCAGCAGCTACCCGGGACTAGCGGGACGGGAGACCCAGTACTTC. Its translation is CASSYPGLAGRETQYF. The full variable domain, completed using reference TRBV7-9 and TRBJ2-5, is DTGVSQNPRHKITKRGQNVTFRCDPISEHNRLYWYRQTLGQGPEFLTYFQNEAQLEKSRLLSDRFSAERPKGSFSTLEIQRTEQGDSAMYLCASSYPGLAGRETQYFGPGTRLLVL.

V usage is TRBV19 and J usage is TRBJ1-2; 7 bases are a match to TRBD1. CDR3 length: 14 amino acids. V was pared by 3 bases and J by 4 bases, with 5 bases of the junction left unmatched. Looked up from germline, CDR1 is LNHDA and CDR2 is SQIVND (reference sequence). CDR3 bases: TGTGCCAGTAGTATCCTACAGGGGATCTATGGCTACACCTTC. It encodes CASSILQGIYGYTF.

This rearrangement joins TRBV6-6 to TRBJ2-1; possibly TRBD1 for D (5 bases). CDR1 and CDR2 (germline): MNHNY, SVGAGI (reference sequence). Trimming removed 2 bases at V and 4 bases at J, with 6 bases between. The CDR3 extends over 13 amino acids. CDR3 region: CASSYPGYNEQFF. The CDR3 coding sequence is TGTGCCAGCAGTTACCCAGGGTACAATGAGCAGTTCTTC.

The chain has TRBV2 and TRBJ2-5; a possible D gene is TRBD1 (6 bases). CDR3 size: 13 residues. Germline assignment: CDR1 SNHLY and CDR2 FYNNEI. Trimming took 4 bases from V and 5 from J, leaving 11 bases between them. In DNA form, the CDR3 reads TGTGCCAGCAGTGGTCCAGGGGTCGAGACCCAGTACTTC. Residues: CASSGPGVETQYF.

V and J are TRBV27 and TRBJ2-1; possibly TRBD2 for D (6 bases). The CDR3 contains 14 residues. Trimming stripped 3 bases from V and 5 bases from J, with 11 bases between. CDR1 is MNHEY and CDR2 is SMNVEV in the germline V gene (reference sequence). CDR3 sequence reads: CASSFSGVDNEQFF. In DNA form, the CDR3 reads TGTGCCAGCAGTTTCTCGGGGGTCGACAATGAGCAGTTCTTC.

The chain carries TRBV10-1 and TRBJ2-1, with TRBD2 identical over 10 bases. Trimming cost V 11 bases and J 4 bases; bases outside gene matches: 14. The CDR3 sequence is 16 residues long. Per the germline V gene, CDR1 is WNHNN and CDR2 is SYGVQD (reference sequence). In DNA, the CDR3 is TGCGCCTCCTCCCGGGGGTCTAGCGGGGGTTACAATGAGCAGTTCTTC. Translated: CASSRGSSGGYNEQFF.